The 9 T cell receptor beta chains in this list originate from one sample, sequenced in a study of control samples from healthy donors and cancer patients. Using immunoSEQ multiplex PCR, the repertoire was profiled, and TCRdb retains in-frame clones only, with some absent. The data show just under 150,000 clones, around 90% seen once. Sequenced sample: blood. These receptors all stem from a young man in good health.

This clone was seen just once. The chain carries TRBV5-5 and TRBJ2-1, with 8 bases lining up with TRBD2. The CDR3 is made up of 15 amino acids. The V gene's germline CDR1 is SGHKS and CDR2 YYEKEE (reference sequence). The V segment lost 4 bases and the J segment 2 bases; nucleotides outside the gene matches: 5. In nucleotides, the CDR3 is TGTGCCAGCAGCACCGGGACTAGGACCTACAATGAGCAGTTCTTC. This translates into CASSTGTRTYNEQFF. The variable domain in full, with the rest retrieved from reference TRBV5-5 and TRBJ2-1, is DAGVTQSPTHLIKTRGQQVTLRCSPISGHKSVSWYQQVLGQGPQFIFQYYEKEERGRGNFPDRFSARQFPNYSSELNVNALLLGDSALYLCASSTGTRTYNEQFFGPGTRLTVL.

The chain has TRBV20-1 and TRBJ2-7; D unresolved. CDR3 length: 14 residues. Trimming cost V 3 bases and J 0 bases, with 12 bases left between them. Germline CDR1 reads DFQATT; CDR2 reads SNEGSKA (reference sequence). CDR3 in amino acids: CSASSTILSYEQYF. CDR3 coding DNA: TGCAGTGCTAGTAGCACTATACTCTCCTACGAGCAGTACTTC.

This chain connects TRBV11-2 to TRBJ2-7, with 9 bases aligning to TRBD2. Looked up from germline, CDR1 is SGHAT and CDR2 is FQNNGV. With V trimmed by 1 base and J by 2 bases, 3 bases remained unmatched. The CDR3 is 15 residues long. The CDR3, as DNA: TGTGCCAGCAGCTTAGTAGGCGGGGGGGCCTACGAGCAGTACTTC. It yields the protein CASSLVGGGAYEQYF.

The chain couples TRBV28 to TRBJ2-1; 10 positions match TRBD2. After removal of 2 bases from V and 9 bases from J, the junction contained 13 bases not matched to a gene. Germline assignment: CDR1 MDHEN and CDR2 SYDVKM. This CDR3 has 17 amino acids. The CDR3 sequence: CASSLILGSSGGSEQFF. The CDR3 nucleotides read TGTGCCAGCAGTTTAATTCTCGGGTCTAGCGGGGGATCTGAGCAGTTCTTC. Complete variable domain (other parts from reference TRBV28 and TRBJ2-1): DVKVTQSSRYLVKRTGEKVFLECVQDMDHENMFWYRQDPGLGLRLIYFSYDVKMKEKGDIPEGYSVSREKKERFSLILESASTNQTSMYLCASSLILGSSGGSEQFFGPGTRLTVL.

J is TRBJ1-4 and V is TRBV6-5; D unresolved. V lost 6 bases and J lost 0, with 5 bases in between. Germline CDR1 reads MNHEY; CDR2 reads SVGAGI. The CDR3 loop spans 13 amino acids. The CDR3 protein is CASRDATNEKLFF. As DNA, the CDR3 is TGTGCCAGCAGGGACGCAACTAATGAAAAACTGTTTTTT.

The CDR3 loop reads CATSLTVTGELFF. Here the CDR3 DNA reads TGTGCCACCAGTCTCACGGTGACCGGGGAGCTGTTTTTT. The V gene is TRBV24-1, the J gene TRBJ2-2; D unclear. The CDR3 sequence is 13 residues long. CDR1 KGHDR and CDR2 SFDVKD come from the germline V gene. With 6 bases removed from V and 5 bases from J, the gap between germline ends came to 9 bases.

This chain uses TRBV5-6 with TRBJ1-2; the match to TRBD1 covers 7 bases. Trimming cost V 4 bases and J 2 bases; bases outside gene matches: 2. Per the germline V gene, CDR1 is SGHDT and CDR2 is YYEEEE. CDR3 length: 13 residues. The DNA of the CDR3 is TGTGCCAGCAGCGAGGGACAGAACTATGGCTACACCTTC. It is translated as CASSEGQNYGYTF.

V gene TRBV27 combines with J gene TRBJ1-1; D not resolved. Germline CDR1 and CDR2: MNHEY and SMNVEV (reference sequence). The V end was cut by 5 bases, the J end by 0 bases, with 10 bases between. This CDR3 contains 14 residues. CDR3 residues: CASSQRHMNTEAFF. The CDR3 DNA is TGTGCCAGCAGTCAGAGACATATGAACACTGAAGCTTTCTTT.

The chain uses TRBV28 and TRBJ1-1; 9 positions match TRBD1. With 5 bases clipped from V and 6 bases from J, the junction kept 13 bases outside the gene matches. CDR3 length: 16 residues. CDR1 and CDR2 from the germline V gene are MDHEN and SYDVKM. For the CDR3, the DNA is TGTGCCAGCAGTCCAACATTCCCGGGACAGGGCCCTGAAGCTTTCTTT. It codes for CASSPTFPGQGPEAFF.